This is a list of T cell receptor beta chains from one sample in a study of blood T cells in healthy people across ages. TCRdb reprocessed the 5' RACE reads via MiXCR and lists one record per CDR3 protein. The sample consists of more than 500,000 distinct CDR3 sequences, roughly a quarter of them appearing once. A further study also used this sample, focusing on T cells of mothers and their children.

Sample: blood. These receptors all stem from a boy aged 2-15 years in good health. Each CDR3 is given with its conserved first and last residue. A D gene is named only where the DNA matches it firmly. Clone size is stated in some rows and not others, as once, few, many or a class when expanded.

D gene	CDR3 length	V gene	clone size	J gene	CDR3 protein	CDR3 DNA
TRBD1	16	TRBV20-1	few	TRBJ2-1	CSARDGRTGFYNEQFF	TGCAGTGCTAGAGATGGCCGGACAGGGTTTTACAATGAGCAGTTCTTC
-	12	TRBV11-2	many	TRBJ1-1	CASSLENTEAFF	TGTGCCAGCAGCTTGGAAAACACTGAAGCTTTCTTT
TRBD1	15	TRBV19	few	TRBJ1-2	CASSPPGQGFYGYTF	TGTGCCAGTAGCCCCCCGGGACAGGGCTTCTATGGCTACACCTTC
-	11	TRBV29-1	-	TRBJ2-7	CSVEDWNEQYF	TGCAGCGTTGAGGACTGGAACGAGCAGTACTTC
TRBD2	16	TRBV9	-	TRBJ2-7	CASSVGTSGNPYEQYF	TGTGCCAGCAGCGTAGGGACTAGCGGTAACCCCTACGAGCAGTACTTC
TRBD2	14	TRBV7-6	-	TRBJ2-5	CASSPKGRGETQYF	TGTGCCAGCAGCCCAAAGGGGAGGGGAGAGACCCAGTACTTC
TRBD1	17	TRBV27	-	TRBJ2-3	CASSLKGATSFTDTQYF	TGTGCCAGCAGTTTAAAGGGGGCCACATCCTTCACAGATACGCAGTATTTT
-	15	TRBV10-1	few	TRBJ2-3	CASSESSGSTDTQYF	TGCGCCAGCAGTGAGTCCAGCGGGAGCACAGATACGCAGTATTTT
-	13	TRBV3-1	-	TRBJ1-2	CASSQGSAYGYTF	TGTGCCAGCAGCCAAGGCTCGGCCTATGGCTACACCTTC
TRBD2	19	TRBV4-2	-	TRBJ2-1	CASSQDRLAGLSSYNEQFF	TGTGCCAGCAGCCAAGATAGGCTAGCGGGGCTGAGCTCCTACAATGAGCAGTTCTTC
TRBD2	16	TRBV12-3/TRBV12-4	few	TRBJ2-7	CASSLGGTSGPYEQYF	TGTGCCAGCAGTTTAGGGGGGACTAGCGGCCCCTACGAGCAGTACTTC
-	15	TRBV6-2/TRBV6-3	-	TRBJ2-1	CASSYLLGDYNEQFF	TGTGCCAGCAGTTACTTGCTGGGAGACTACAATGAGCAGTTCTTC
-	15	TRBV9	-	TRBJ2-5	CASSVDRGPQETQYF	TGTGCCAGCAGCGTAGATAGGGGCCCCCAGGAGACCCAGTACTTC
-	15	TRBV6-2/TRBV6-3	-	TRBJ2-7	CASSRSPRADYEQYF	TGTGCCAGCAGTCGCTCCCCGAGGGCGGACTACGAGCAGTACTTC
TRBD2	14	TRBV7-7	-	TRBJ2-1	CASSSSGTSGEQFF	TGTGCCAGCAGCTCCAGCGGGACTAGCGGTGAGCAGTTCTTC
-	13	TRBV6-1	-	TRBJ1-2	CASSEQGHYGYTF	TGTGCCAGCAGTGAACAGGGCCACTATGGCTACACCTTC